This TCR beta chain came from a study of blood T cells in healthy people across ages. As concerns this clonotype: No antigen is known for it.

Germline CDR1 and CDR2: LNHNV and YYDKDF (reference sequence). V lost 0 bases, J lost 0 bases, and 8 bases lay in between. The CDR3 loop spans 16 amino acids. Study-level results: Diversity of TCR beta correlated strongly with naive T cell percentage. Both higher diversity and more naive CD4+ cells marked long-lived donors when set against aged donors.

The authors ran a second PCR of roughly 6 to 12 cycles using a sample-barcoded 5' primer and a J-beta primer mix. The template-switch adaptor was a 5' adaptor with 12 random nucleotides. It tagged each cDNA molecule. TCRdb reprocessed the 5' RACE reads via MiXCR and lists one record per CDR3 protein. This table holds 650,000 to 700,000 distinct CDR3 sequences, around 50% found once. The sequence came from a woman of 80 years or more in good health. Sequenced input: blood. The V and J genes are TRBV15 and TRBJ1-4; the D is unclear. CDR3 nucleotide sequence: TGTGCCACCAGCAGAGATAAAACAGCAACTAATGAAAAACTGTTTTTT. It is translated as CATSRDKTATNEKLFF.